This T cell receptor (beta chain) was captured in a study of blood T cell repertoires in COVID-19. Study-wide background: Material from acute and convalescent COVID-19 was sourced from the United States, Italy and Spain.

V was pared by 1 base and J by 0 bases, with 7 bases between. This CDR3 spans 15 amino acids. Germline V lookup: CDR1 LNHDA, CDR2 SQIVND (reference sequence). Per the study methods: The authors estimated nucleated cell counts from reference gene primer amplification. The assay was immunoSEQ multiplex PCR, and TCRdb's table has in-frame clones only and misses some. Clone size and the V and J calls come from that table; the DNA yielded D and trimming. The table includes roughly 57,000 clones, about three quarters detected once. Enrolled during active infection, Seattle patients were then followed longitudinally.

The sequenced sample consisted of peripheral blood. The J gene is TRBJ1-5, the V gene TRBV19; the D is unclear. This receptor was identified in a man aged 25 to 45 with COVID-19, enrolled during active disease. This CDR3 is CASSIGGNSNQPQHF. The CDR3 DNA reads TGTGCCAGTAGTATAGGCGGGAATAGCAATCAGCCCCAGCATTTT.